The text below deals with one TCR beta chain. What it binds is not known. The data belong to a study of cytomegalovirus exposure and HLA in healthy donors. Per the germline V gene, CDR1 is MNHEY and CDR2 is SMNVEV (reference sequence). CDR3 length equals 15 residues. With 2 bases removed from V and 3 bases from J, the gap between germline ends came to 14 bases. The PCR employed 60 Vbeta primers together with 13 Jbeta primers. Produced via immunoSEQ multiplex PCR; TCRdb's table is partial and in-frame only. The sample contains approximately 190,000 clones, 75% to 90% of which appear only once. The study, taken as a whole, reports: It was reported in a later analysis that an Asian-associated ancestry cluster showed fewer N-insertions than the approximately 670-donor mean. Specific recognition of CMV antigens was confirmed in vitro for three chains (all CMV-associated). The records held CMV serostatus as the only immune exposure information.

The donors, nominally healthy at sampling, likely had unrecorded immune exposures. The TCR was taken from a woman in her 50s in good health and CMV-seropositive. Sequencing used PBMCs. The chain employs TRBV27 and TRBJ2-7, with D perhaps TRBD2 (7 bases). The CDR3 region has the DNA TGTGCCAGCAGTTTACGGGGGGCAAGGAACTACGAGCAGTACTTC. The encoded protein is CASSLRGARNYEQYF.